A single sample gave rise to the 25 T cell receptor beta chains below, sequenced in a study of shared clonotypes between healthy human individuals. Profiled with immunoSEQ multiplex PCR; TCRdb holds only in-frame clones, not every one. The sample has 980,000 or so clones, around 80% seen once. Sequenced material: memory CD4+ T cells sorted from blood. The subset is: CD45RA-negative fraction. These receptors were collected from a man between 18 and 35 years old in good health.

The chain carries TRBV5-1 and TRBJ1-6; TRBD1 might be the D (6 bases). CDR3 length equals 16 residues. V was shortened by 0 bases and J by 6 bases, with 13 bases between the two germline ends. Germline CDR1 and CDR2: SGHRS and YFSETQ. CDR3 DNA sequence: TGCGCCAGCAGCTTGGCTGGCAGGGGAATTAATTCACCCCTCCACTTT. Residues: CASSLAGRGINSPLHF.

This CDR3 is CASSFGQFYEQYF. CDR3 nucleotide sequence: TGCGCCAGCAGCTTCGGACAGTTCTACGAGCAGTACTTC. This chain uses TRBV5-1 with TRBJ2-7; maybe TRBD1 (6 bases). The CDR3 runs 13 residues. Germline lookup yields CDR1 SGHRS and CDR2 YFSETQ. V was trimmed by 2 bases and J by 3 bases, leaving 9 bases between them.

Here the CDR3 reads CASSEASSYNEQFF. The CDR3 DNA reads TGTGCCAGCAGTGAGGCCAGCTCCTACAATGAGCAGTTCTTC. V and J are TRBV2 and TRBJ2-1; no definite D call. The CDR3 runs 14 residues. Per the germline V gene, CDR1 is SNHLY and CDR2 is FYNNEI. V was trimmed by 3 bases and J by 0 bases, leaving 6 bases between them.

J is TRBJ2-7 and V is TRBV9; D may match TRBD1 or TRBD2 (5 bases each). The CDR3 has 14 amino acids. CDR1 SGDLS and CDR2 YYNGEE come from the germline V gene. V dropped 0 bases and J dropped 5 bases, with 12 bases sitting between them. The CDR3 nucleotides read TGTGCCAGCAGCGTAGTTTCTGGGGGTGACGAGCAGTACTTC. This encodes CASSVVSGGDEQYF.

This clone turned up a few times. The chain has TRBV27 and TRBJ1-5; tentative D call: TRBD1 (6 bases). The germline V gene has CDR1 MNHEY and CDR2 SMNVEV (reference sequence). The CDR3 totals 12 residues. Trimming shortened V by 11 bases and J by 8 bases, and 16 bases separated the two germline ends. The CDR3 DNA is TGTGCCGCTGGCCGGGGGCGAGAGCCCCAGCATTTT. It codes for CAAGRGREPQHF.

The genes are TRBV27 and TRBJ1-6, with TRBD1 as a possible D gene (5 bases). This CDR3 has 14 residues. Trimming removed 5 bases from V and 10 bases from J, with 15 bases in between. CDR1 MNHEY and CDR2 SMNVEV come from the germline V gene (reference sequence). The CDR3 bases are TGTGCCAGCAGTACGGCGGGGGGAAGGTCACCCCTCCACTTT. This gives the protein CASSTAGGRSPLHF.

As to this clone: A junction end diverges from the germline sequence, so it may reflect a read error. The CDR3, as DNA: TGTGCTAGCAGCTTAGAGGGCGGGATGGTGAGTGAGCAGTTCTTC. Translated: CASSLEGGMVSEQFF. This chain uses TRBV7-7 with TRBJ2-1, with D possibly TRBD2 on 6 matching bases. Germline V gene data show CDR1 as SSHAT and CDR2 as FNYEAQ (reference sequence). CDR3 length: 15 residues.

The V gene is TRBV5-8, the J gene TRBJ1-5; the D gene is possibly TRBD1 (6 bases). The CDR3 runs 12 residues. The ends were cut back, 5 bases at V and 5 bases at J, with 8 bases in the middle. The germline gives CDR1 SGHTS, CDR2 YDEGEE. The CDR3 loop is CASRDSDQPQHF. DNA of the CDR3: TGTGCCAGCAGGGACAGTGATCAGCCCCAGCATTTT.

Details on this clone: Other DNA sequences from this sample encode an identical CDR3 as well. V gene TRBV5-1 combines with J gene TRBJ2-1; 7 bases match TRBD1. V gave up 4 bases and J gave up 4 bases; unmatched junction bases: 2. This CDR3 region has 13 residues. CDR1 is SGHRS, CDR2 YFSETQ, per germline. The DNA for the CDR3 is TGCGCCAGCAGCCCGGGACAGTACAATGAGCAGTTCTTC. Translated: CASSPGQYNEQFF.

This clone has just a few counts. V is TRBV5-8 and J is TRBJ2-2; the D is unclear. Germline CDR1 reads SGHTS; CDR2 reads YDEGEE. CDR3 length: 15 residues. Trimming shortened V by 1 base and J by 1 base, and 8 bases separated the two germline ends. The CDR3 loop reads CASSLQIMNTGELFF. In nucleotides, the CDR3 is TGTGCCAGCAGCTTGCAGATTATGAACACCGGGGAGCTGTTTTTT. The complete variable domain, with remaining parts taken from reference TRBV5-8 and TRBJ2-2, reads EAGVTQSPTHLIKTRGQQATLRCSPISGHTSVYWYQQALGLGLQFLLWYDEGEERNRGNFPPRFSGRQFPNYSSELNVNALELEDSALYLCASSLQIMNTGELFFGEGSRLTVL.

The V gene is TRBV6-1, the J gene TRBJ1-6; 8 bases align to TRBD1. The CDR3 loop spans 14 amino acids. V was clipped by 9 bases and J by 8 bases; unmatched bases: 9. CDR1 and CDR2 from the germline V gene are MNHNS and SASEGT. The CDR3 DNA follows: TGTGCCAGTCGGATAAAGGACAGGGATTCACCCCTCCACTTT. Amino acids: CASRIKDRDSPLHF.

The V call is TRBV4-1, the J call TRBJ2-7; 12 positions match TRBD2. Per the germline V gene, CDR1 is MGHRA and CDR2 is YSYEKL. The CDR3 is 18 residues long. V shed 3 bases and J 6 bases; nucleotides not matched to a gene: 15. The CDR3 sequence is CASSHLWTSGIGVPEQYF. CDR3 bases: TGCGCCAGCAGCCACCTCTGGACTAGCGGGATCGGAGTCCCCGAGCAGTACTTC.

This clone showed up just a few times. The chain uses TRBV7-6 and TRBJ2-2; D uncertain. Trimming took 5 bases from V and 3 from J, leaving 13 bases between them. The CDR3 is 15 amino acids. Per germline, CDR1 SGHVS and CDR2 FNYEAQ. The CDR3 nucleotides are TGTGCCAGCAGCCCCACCCGGTCGGACACCGGGGAGCTGTTTTTT. This gives the protein CASSPTRSDTGELFF.

This chain uses TRBV30 with TRBJ1-4; D perhaps matches TRBD1 (6 bases). V lost 2 bases and J 6 bases, leaving 7 bases between the germline ends. Germline CDR1 is GTSNPN and CDR2 is SVGIG (reference sequence). CDR3 length: 12 residues. The CDR3 protein is CAWSRQDEKLFF. The CDR3 region has the DNA TGTGCCTGGAGTAGACAGGATGAAAAACTGTTTTTT.

This chain joins TRBV19 and TRBJ1-6, with D maybe TRBD1 (5 bases). CDR1 is LNHDA and CDR2 is SQIVND in the germline V gene (reference sequence). CDR3 size: 13 residues. Trimming took off 5 bases at V and 7 bases at J, with 9 bases between the two ends. The CDR3 sequence is CASSDSPNSPLHF. The DNA for the CDR3 is TGTGCCAGTAGTGACAGTCCCAATTCACCCCTCCACTTT.

The rearrangement joins TRBV5-1 to TRBJ2-7, with 11 bases fitting TRBD2. After removal of 5 bases from V and 7 bases from J, the junction contained 11 bases not matched to a gene. The CDR3 is 15 residues long. Germline CDR1 reads SGHRS; CDR2 reads YFSETQ. Written as DNA, the CDR3 is TGCGCCAGCAGACGCGGACTAGCGGGTGACTATGAGCAGTACTTC. It is translated as CASRRGLAGDYEQYF.

With regard to this clone: It differs at one base from a far larger clone, so likely a read error. The V and J genes are TRBV2 and TRBJ1-1, with no clear D. The germline V gene has CDR1 SNHLY and CDR2 FYNNEI. Trimming left V 5 bases short and J 1 base short, with 2 bases between. The CDR3 covers 11 residues. CDR3 region: CASSTNTEAFF. The DNA for the CDR3 is TGTGCCAGCAGTACGAACACTGAAGCTTTCTTT.

This chain uses TRBV28 with TRBJ2-1, with TRBD1 matching over 10 bases. The CDR3 consists of 14 residues. In germline, CDR1 is MDHEN, CDR2 SYDVKM. J was trimmed by 8 bases and V by 5 bases; bases with no gene match: 6. CDR3 region: CASSTGTGVDEQFF. CDR3 in DNA: TGTGCCAGCAGTACCGGGACAGGGGTTGATGAGCAGTTCTTC.

This chain connects TRBV4-1 to TRBJ2-7; 8 bases map to TRBD1. V lost 6 bases, J lost 0 bases, and 1 base stayed unmatched. The CDR3 has 13 residues. CDR1 is MGHRA, CDR2 YSYEKL, per germline. The CDR3 DNA is TGCGCCAGCAGGGACAGGGCCTCCTACGAGCAGTACTTC. It is translated as CASRDRASYEQYF.

The J gene is TRBJ2-2, the V gene TRBV30, with TRBD1 as a possible D gene (6 bases). The V and J ends lost 0 bases and 3 bases respectively, with 8 bases between them. The germline CDR1 and CDR2 sequences are GTSNPN and SVGIG (reference sequence). The CDR3 is made up of 14 amino acids. CDR3 coding DNA: TGTGCCTGGAGTGTAGGGGGATACACCGGGGAGCTGTTTTTT. Amino acids: CAWSVGGYTGELFF.

The chain uses TRBV18 and TRBJ1-2, with D uncertain. The CDR3 has 13 amino acids. Between the trimmed V and J ends, which lost 3 bases and 1 base, there was a span of 6 bases. Germline values: CDR1 KGHSH, CDR2 LQKENI. CDR3 protein: CASSPGNNYGYTF. Written as DNA, the CDR3 is TGTGCCAGCTCACCGGGAAATAACTATGGCTACACCTTC.

This clone was counted once. The rearrangement joins TRBV30 to TRBJ2-1; 8 bases match TRBD2. V lost 1 base to trimming and J lost 0 bases; unmatched junction nucleotides: 11. The CDR3 is 18 amino acids. The germline V gene encodes CDR1 GTSNPN and CDR2 SVGIG (reference sequence). CDR3 loop: CAWSAPGGAKLSYNEQFF. The CDR3 region has the DNA TGTGCCTGGAGTGCCCCGGGAGGGGCCAAACTCTCCTACAATGAGCAGTTCTTC.

This clone was recorded once. V gene TRBV7-8 combines with J gene TRBJ2-3; D uncertain. Deletions cut 5 bases from V and 2 bases from J, with 11 bases between. Germline loops: CDR1 SGHVS, CDR2 FQNEAQ. CDR3 length: 14 residues. CDR3 sequence (DNA): TGTGCCAGCAGCCAACTGGCCACCACAGATACGCAGTATTTT. Amino acid sequence: CASSQLATTDTQYF.

The gene calls are TRBV7-3 and TRBJ2-1; D gene unclear. Trimming stripped 2 bases from V and 8 bases from J, with 10 bases between. The CDR3 is made up of 13 amino acids. Germline CDR1 and CDR2: SGHTA and FQGTGA. The DNA for the CDR3 is TGTGCCAGCAGCTTAGGTCCGGTCTATGAGCAGTTCTTC. It yields the protein CASSLGPVYEQFF.

V gene TRBV2 combines with J gene TRBJ1-2, with 12 bases matching TRBD1. Trimming removed 8 bases from V and 8 bases from J; junction bases left unmatched: 12. CDR3 size: 15 residues. The germline gives CDR1 SNHLY, CDR2 FYNNEI. The CDR3 protein is CASSGTGGAGRGYTF. The CDR3 DNA sequence: TGTGCCAGCTCCGGGACAGGGGGCGCGGGTCGCGGCTACACCTTC.